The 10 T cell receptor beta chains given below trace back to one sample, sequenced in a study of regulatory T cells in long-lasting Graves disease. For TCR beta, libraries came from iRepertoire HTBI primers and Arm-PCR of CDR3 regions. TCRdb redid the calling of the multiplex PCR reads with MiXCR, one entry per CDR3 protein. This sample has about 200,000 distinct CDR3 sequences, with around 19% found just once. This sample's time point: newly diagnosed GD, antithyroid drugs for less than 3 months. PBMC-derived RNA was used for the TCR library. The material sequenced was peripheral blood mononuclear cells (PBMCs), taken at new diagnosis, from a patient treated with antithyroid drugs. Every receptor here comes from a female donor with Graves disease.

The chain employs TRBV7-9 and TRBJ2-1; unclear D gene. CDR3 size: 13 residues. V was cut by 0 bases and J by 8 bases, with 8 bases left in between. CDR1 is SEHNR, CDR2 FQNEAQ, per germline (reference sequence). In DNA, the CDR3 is TGTGCCAGCAGCTTAGCGCATATATATGAGCAGTTCTTC. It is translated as CASSLAHIYEQFF.

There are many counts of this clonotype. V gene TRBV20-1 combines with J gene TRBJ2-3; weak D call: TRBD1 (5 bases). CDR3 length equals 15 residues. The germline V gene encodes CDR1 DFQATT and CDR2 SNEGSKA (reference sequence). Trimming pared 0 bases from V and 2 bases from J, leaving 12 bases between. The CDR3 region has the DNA TGCAGTGCTAGAGATGGGGCTAATCCCACAGATACGCAGTATTTT. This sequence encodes CSARDGANPTDTQYF.

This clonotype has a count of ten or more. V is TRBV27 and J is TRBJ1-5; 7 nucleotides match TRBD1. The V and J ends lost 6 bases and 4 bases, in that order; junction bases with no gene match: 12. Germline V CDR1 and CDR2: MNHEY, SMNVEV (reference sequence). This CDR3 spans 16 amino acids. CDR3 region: CASSLYPAGGNQPQHF. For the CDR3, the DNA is TGTGCCAGCAGCCTATACCCAGCAGGGGGAAATCAGCCCCAGCATTTT.

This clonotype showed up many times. The CDR3 nucleotides read TGTGCCAGCAGCTTAGAGCTAGCGAATGAGCAGTTCTTC. Translating it yields CASSLELANEQFF. The genes are TRBV11-3 and TRBJ2-1, with D maybe TRBD2 (6 bases). The V gene's germline CDR1 is SGHNT and CDR2 YENEEA. Trimming pared 0 bases from V and 7 bases from J, leaving 7 bases between. The CDR3 runs 13 residues.

DNA of the CDR3: TGTGCCAGCAGCGGCTACCTTGCCACCGGGGAGCTGTTTTTT. Protein sequence: CASSGYLATGELFF. This chain connects TRBV9 to TRBJ2-2; D unclear. Between the trimmed V and J ends, which lost 3 bases and 4 bases, there was a span of 10 bases. There are 14 residues in the CDR3. Germline V gene data show CDR1 as SGDLS and CDR2 as YYNGEE.

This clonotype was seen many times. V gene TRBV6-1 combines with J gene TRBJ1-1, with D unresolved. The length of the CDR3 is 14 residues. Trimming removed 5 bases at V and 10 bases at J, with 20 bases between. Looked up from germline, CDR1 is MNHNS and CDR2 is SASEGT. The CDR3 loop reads CASSPPALWLGAFF. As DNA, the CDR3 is TGTGCCAGCAGTCCCCCCGCCTTATGGCTGGGAGCTTTCTTT.

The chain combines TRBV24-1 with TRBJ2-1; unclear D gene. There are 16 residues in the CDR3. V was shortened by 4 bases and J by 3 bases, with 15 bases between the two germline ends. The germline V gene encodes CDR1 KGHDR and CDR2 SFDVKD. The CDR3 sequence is CATSEGGKVVYNEQFF. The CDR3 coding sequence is TGTGCCACCAGTGAGGGCGGAAAAGTGGTCTACAATGAGCAGTTCTTC.

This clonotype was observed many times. The CDR3 region has the DNA TGTGCCAGCAGCGTGGGACCCCCAGGCACCGGGGAGCTGTTTTTT. Translated: CASSVGPPGTGELFF. The V and J genes are TRBV9 and TRBJ2-2; D is possibly TRBD1 or TRBD2 (5 bases each). Trimming cost V 2 bases and J 4 bases, with 12 bases left between them. This CDR3 spans 15 amino acids. Germline-derived CDR1 and CDR2 are SGDLS and YYNGEE. Variable domain in full (rest from reference TRBV9 and TRBJ2-2): DSGVTQTPKHLITATGQRVTLRCSPRSGDLSVYWYQQSLDQGLQFLIQYYNGEERAKGNILERFSAQQFPDLHSELNLSSLELGDSALYFCASSVGPPGTGELFFGEGSRLTVL.

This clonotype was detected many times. CDR3 residues: CASSYSNGGAGGELFF. The CDR3 coding sequence is TGTGCCAGCAGTTACTCGAACGGGGGAGCAGGCGGGGAGCTGTTTTTT. The chain combines TRBV6-5 with TRBJ2-2; the D gene is possibly TRBD2 (6 bases). Germline V gene sequence: CDR1 MNHEY, CDR2 SVGAGI. V was cut by 0 bases and J by 7 bases, with 15 bases left in between. CDR3 length: 16 amino acids.

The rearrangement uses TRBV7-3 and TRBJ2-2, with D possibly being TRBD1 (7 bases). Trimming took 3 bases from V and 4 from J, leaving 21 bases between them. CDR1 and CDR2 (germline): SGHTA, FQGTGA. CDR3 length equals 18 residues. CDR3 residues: CASSLKPSRGTVTGELFF. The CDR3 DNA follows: TGTGCCAGCAGCTTGAAGCCCTCCCGCGGGACAGTCACCGGGGAGCTGTTTTTT.